This T cell receptor beta chain was recovered during a study of shared clonotypes between healthy human individuals. This table comes from immunoSEQ multiplex PCR, and its TCRdb copy is limited to in-frame clones, with some not included. The sample lists some 1,100,000 clones; around three quarters were seen once. Germline trimming cut 4 bases from V and 2 bases from J; bases unmatched to any gene: 8. CDR3 length: 16 residues. CDR1 SGHRS and CDR2 YFSETQ come from the germline V gene. This clonotype was sampled from a man aged 18 to 30 in good health. Some clones in this sample may be carry-over from other donors' samples. The chain couples TRBV5-1 to TRBJ2-3; TRBD1 aligns across 9 bases. The specimen was memory CD4+ T cells from PBMCs. As for subset: CD45RA-negative fraction. As DNA, the CDR3 is TGCGCCAGCAGCAACCGGGACAGGGCTTCCACAGATACGCAGTATTTT. Its protein is CASSNRDRASTDTQYF.